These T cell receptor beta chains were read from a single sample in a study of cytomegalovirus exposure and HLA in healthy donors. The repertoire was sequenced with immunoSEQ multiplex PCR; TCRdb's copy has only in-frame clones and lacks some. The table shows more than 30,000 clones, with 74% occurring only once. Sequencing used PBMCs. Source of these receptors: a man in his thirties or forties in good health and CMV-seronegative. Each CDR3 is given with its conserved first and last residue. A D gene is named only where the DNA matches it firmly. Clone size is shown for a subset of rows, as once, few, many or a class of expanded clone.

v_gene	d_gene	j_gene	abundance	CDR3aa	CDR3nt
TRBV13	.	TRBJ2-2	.	CASSLVQGTNTGELFF	TGTGCCAGCAGCTTAGTCCAGGGGACGAACACCGGGGAGCTGTTTTTT
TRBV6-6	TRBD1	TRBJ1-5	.	CASSPRTGDQPQHF	TGTGCCAGCAGTCCTCGGACAGGGGATCAGCCCCAGCATTTT
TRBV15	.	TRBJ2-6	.	CATSRKRQGLSGANVLTF	TGTGCCACCAGCAGAAAGAGGCAGGGTCTCTCTGGGGCCAACGTCCTGACTTTC
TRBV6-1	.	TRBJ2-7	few	CASISLAPYEQYF	TGTGCCAGCATTTCACTAGCACCCTACGAGCAGTACTTC
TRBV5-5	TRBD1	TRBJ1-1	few	CASSSRGAEAFF	TGTGCCAGCAGCTCCAGGGGGGCTGAAGCTTTCTTT
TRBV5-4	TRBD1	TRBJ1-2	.	CASRSIGQGVFTF	TGTGCCAGCAGGTCTATCGGACAGGGTGTTTTTACCTTC
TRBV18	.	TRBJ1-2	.	CASSPFISVYGYTF	TGTGCCAGCTCACCATTCATCTCGGTCTATGGCTACACCTTC
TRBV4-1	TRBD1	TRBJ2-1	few	CASSQDRSSYNEQFF	TGCGCCAGCAGCCAGGACAGGAGCTCCTACAATGAGCAGTTCTTC
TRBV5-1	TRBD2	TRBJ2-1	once	CASKRELSSYNEQFF	TGCGCCAGCAAGCGGGAGCTTAGCTCCTACAATGAGCAGTTCTTC
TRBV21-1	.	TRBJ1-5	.	CASSKYREDNQPQHF	TGTGCCAGCAGCAAATACAGGGAAGATAATCAGCCCCAGCATTTT